This TCR beta chain was found in a study of PD-1 blockade in mismatch repair-deficient tumors. Study as a whole: All were previously treated, progressing patients with approximately 12 mismatch repair-deficient cancer types. Findings and caveats of the study: Rapid post-treatment expansion, then contraction, generally preceding radiologic response, marked tumor-resident clones.

Only in-frame clones appear in the TCRdb table, and some are missing; sequencing was by immunoSEQ multiplex PCR. The profile shows about 68,000 clones, more than 75% of them singletons. The ends lost 1 base at V and 4 bases at J; junction bases unmatched: 6. In germline, CDR1 is SGHTA, CDR2 FQGTGA. The CDR3 spans 16 residues. With respect to this clone: The antigen is not known.

Every patient had mismatch repair deficiency by PCR or immunohistochemistry. The receptor was isolated from an adult with mismatch repair-deficient cancer. The chain joins TRBV7-3 to TRBJ2-3, with 9 positions matching TRBD1. Material: peripheral blood, obtained 2 weeks after starting pembrolizumab. DNA of the CDR3: TGTGCCAGCAGCTTAAATGGGGGGACAGGGTCAGATACGCAGTATTTT. It codes for CASSLNGGTGSDTQYF.